This T cell receptor beta chain was retrieved from a study of T cell responses to AZD1222 COVID-19 vaccine. Some clones are missing from TCRdb's copy, which holds only in-frame ones; the method was immunoSEQ multiplex PCR. The table includes over 100,000 clones, 80% to 90% detected once. Germline CDR1 and CDR2: LNHDA and SQIVND (reference sequence). The J segment lost 9 bases and the V segment lost 4 bases, leaving 5 bases of the junction unmatched. The CDR3 is 13 amino acids. As for this clone: The antigen is undetermined.

General study findings and limits: Compared with day 0, the breadth and depth of the Spike-specific TCR repertoire rose significantly after two doses of AZD1222. Nearly half of spike-specific TCRs reportedly go after variant regions that carry no mutations.

The sequences come from peripheral blood, collected on day 0 of AZD1222 vaccination. This clonotype was sampled from an adult in good health. The V gene is TRBV19, the J gene TRBJ2-2, with 7 bases lining up with TRBD1. The CDR3 DNA is TGTGCCAGTAGTAACACAGGGGTCCGGGAGCTGTTTTTT. As protein: CASSNTGVRELFF.